These T cell receptor beta chains were read from a single sample in a study of blood T cell repertoires in COVID-19. Data came from immunoSEQ multiplex PCR; TCRdb stores just in-frame clones and leaves some out. Here the sample spans about 170,000 clones, approximately 82% being singletons. Sequenced material: PBMCs or T cells enriched from blood (not recorded which). The origin of the receptors is a middle-aged man who had recovered from COVID-19. Both conserved end residues are part of each CDR3. D genes are given only for firm matches. Size is omitted from some rows. Given values are once, few, many or a class for expanded clones.

TGCGCCAGCAGCTCTGGACAGGGTGGGCGCTTTAGTTCACCCCTCCACTTT	CASSSGQGGRFSSPLHF	TRBD1	NA	TRBV5-1	TRBJ1-6
TGTGCCAGCAAATTTGGGACAGGGTTTTATGGCTACACCTTC	CASKFGTGFYGYTF	TRBD1	NA	TRBV27	TRBJ1-2
TGTGCCAGCAGCTCCGGGACAGGGATTAACACCGGGGAGCTGTTTTTT	CASSSGTGINTGELFF	TRBD1	NA	TRBV11-3	TRBJ2-2
TGTGCCAGCAGCTTACCGGTCTTTGCCGGGGAGCTGTTTTTT	CASSLPVFAGELFF	NA	NA	TRBV11-1	TRBJ2-2
TGTGCCACCCAACGAGGGTTTGAGCAGTTCTTC	CATQRGFEQFF	NA	NA	TRBV24-1	TRBJ2-1
TGTGCCAGCAGGAGGGGTGGAGGGGCTGGGTATGGCTACACCTTC	CASRRGGGAGYGYTF	NA	once	TRBV27	TRBJ1-2
TGTGCCAGCAGCTTGGAGCGAAGAAGAAGGAACACCGGGGAGCTGTTTTTT	CASSLERRRRNTGELFF	NA	NA	TRBV5-6	TRBJ2-2
TGTGCCAGCAGCCAAGTTAGCGGGGGAGTCACCGGGGAGCTGTTTTTT	CASSQVSGGVTGELFF	TRBD2	NA	TRBV3-1/TRBV3-2	TRBJ2-2
TGCGCCAGCAGCCCTGGACTAGCGGGGAGAAAGCCAGACTCCTACAATGAGCAGTTCTTC	CASSPGLAGRKPDSYNEQFF	TRBD2	NA	TRBV5-1	TRBJ2-1
TGTGCCAGCCTTACAGGGGGGGGGAACTATGGCTACACCTTC	CASLTGGGNYGYTF	TRBD1	NA	TRBV28	TRBJ1-2